This is a list of T cell receptor beta chains from one sample in a study of T cell clones after liver transplantation. Profiled with immunoSEQ multiplex PCR; TCRdb holds only in-frame clones, not every one. The data contain nearly 55,000 clones, 65% to 85% of them seen just once; the ten biggest clones take up about 8.1%. The sequencing used CD4+ T cells from blood, collected before liver transplant. Every receptor here comes from a human donor who received a liver transplant. Both conserved end residues are part of each CDR3. Each record gives: clone size, J gene, D gene, V gene, CDR3 DNA, CDR3 protein. D genes are given only for firm matches. Clone size is shown for a subset of rows, as once, few, many or a class of expanded clone.

.,TRBJ1-5,.,TRBV5-6,TGTGCCAGCAGCCAAGATAGGGGTCAGCCCCAGCATTTT,CASSQDRGQPQHF
.,TRBJ2-6,.,TRBV27,TGTGCCAGCAGTCACCGACTTTTGGGGTCTGGGGCCAACGTCCTGACTTTC,CASSHRLLGSGANVLTF
.,TRBJ2-7,TRBD1,TRBV5-1,TGCGCCAGCAGCGGGGGACAGGGAGGGCTCTACGAGCAGTACTTC,CASSGGQGGLYEQYF
.,TRBJ2-2,.,TRBV7-7,TGTGCTAGCAGCCCAGGGAACACCGGGGAGCTGTTTTTT,CASSPGNTGELFF
.,TRBJ1-5,.,TRBV6-1,TGTGCCAGCAGTGCGTTACAGGTGGAACAGCCCCAGCATTTT,CASSALQVEQPQHF
.,TRBJ2-1,.,TRBV11-3,TGTGCCAGCAGCTTGGGGGCGGGGGAAGATAATGAGCAGTTCTTC,CASSLGAGEDNEQFF
.,TRBJ1-6,.,TRBV2,TGTGCCAGCAGTGCAGGGTATAATTCACCCCTCCACTTT,CASSAGYNSPLHF
.,TRBJ1-2,.,TRBV21-1,TGTGCCAGCAGCAAAAGGGCTGGCTATGGCTACACCTTC,CASSKRAGYGYTF
once,TRBJ1-2,.,TRBV28,TGTGCCAGCAGCCCAGGGTTAAACTATGGCTACACCTTC,CASSPGLNYGYTF
.,TRBJ2-7,.,TRBV2,TGTGCCAGCTTGGAATTGGGCTACGAGCAGTACTTC,CASLELGYEQYF
.,TRBJ1-2,TRBD1,TRBV9,TGTGCCAGCAGCCGCATAACAGGGGGCCACGGCTACACCTTC,CASSRITGGHGYTF
.,TRBJ1-5,.,TRBV29-1,TGCAGCGTTGGACAGCCAAATCAGCCCCAGCATTTT,CSVGQPNQPQHF
.,TRBJ2-5,TRBD2,TRBV6-6,TGTGCCAGCAGTTTGGGCGGGAGGCGCCAAGAGACCCAGTACTTC,CASSLGGRRQETQYF
.,TRBJ2-3,.,TRBV18,TGTGCCACCCTTAGGGGGATGACAGATACGCAGTATTTT,CATLRGMTDTQYF
.,TRBJ2-6,.,TRBV19,TGTGCCAGTAGTATGCAGGGCCCTGGGGCCAACGTCCTGACTTTC,CASSMQGPGANVLTF
.,TRBJ2-1,.,TRBV7-6,TGTGCCAGCAGCGTGGGCTACAATGAGCAGTTCTTC,CASSVGYNEQFF
.,TRBJ2-5,.,TRBV5-4,TGTGCCAGCAGCCTGACCCGGGACTCCAGAGAGACCCAGTACTTC,CASSLTRDSRETQYF
.,TRBJ1-2,.,TRBV2,TGTGCCAGCGTTCAGGGCTCTTTTACCTATGGCTACACCTTC,CASVQGSFTYGYTF
.,TRBJ2-3,.,TRBV7-2,TGTGCCAGCAGCTTAGCCCAGGGCCGGGGCACAGATACGCAGTATTTT,CASSLAQGRGTDTQYF
.,TRBJ2-3,TRBD1,TRBV7-2,TGTGCCAGCAGCCCACGACAGGGAGTTGCGCAGTATTTT,CASSPRQGVAQYF
.,TRBJ2-7,.,TRBV19,TGTGCCAGTAAGAGCGCGGGGGCGGGCGAGCAGTACTTC,CASKSAGAGEQYF
.,TRBJ1-5,.,TRBV11-2,TGTGCCAGCAGCGACGGACGGGTAGGGACGGACAATCAGCCCCAGCATTTT,CASSDGRVGTDNQPQHF
.,TRBJ2-1,.,TRBV14,TGTGCCAGCAGTCCGGACGTTGCCGAGCAGTTCTTC,CASSPDVAEQFF